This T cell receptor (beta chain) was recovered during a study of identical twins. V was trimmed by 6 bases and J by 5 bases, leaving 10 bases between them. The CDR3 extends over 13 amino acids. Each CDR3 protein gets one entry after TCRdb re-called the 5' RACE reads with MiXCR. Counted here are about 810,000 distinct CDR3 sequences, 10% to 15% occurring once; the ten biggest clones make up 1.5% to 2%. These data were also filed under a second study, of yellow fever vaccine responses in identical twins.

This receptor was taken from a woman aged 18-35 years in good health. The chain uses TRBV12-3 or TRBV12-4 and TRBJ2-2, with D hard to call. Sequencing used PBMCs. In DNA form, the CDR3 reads TGTGCCAGCAGAGCGACCGTAACCGGGGAGCTGTTTTTT. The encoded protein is CASRATVTGELFF.